The next 26 T cell receptor beta chains were all read from a single sample in a study of naive and memory T cell subsets. Two oligonucleotides, mixed equimolar, formed the beta constant-region primer covering TRBC1 and TRBC2. Each CDR3 protein is one row after TCRdb ran MiXCR on the UMI-ligation and nested PCR reads. Of around 160,000 distinct CDR3 sequences listed, about 18% were seen once; the top ten hold roughly 0.14%. Input material: naive CD4+ T cells from blood. These receptors originate from a human donor in good health.

The sample holds a few counts of this clonotype. The chain carries TRBV11-1 and TRBJ1-1; D is unresolved. CDR1 and CDR2 from the germline V gene are SGHAT and FQDESV (reference sequence). Between the trimmed V and J ends, which lost 2 bases and 0 bases, there was a span of 7 bases. The CDR3 consists of 14 residues. In nucleotides, the CDR3 is TGTGCCAGCAGCTTAAGGCGGGTGAACACTGAAGCTTTCTTT. It translates to CASSLRRVNTEAFF.

In its sample, this clonotype was seen many times. The chain links TRBV28 to TRBJ1-1; 7 bases are shared with TRBD1. The CDR3 covers 14 residues. Germline V gene lookup returns CDR1 MDHEN and CDR2 SYDVKM. V shed 6 bases, J shed 4 bases, and the junction held 8 bases outside the gene matches. The CDR3 DNA follows: TGTGCCAGCAGCCTACTCGACAGGGCCACTGAAGCTTTCTTT. It specifies CASSLLDRATEAFF. Full variable domain (remainder filled in from reference TRBV28 and TRBJ1-1): DVKVTQSSRYLVKRTGEKVFLECVQDMDHENMFWYRQDPGLGLRLIYFSYDVKMKEKGDIPEGYSVSREKKERFSLILESASTNQTSMYLCASSLLDRATEAFFGQGTRLTVV.

The chain is built from TRBV18 and TRBJ1-5; perhaps TRBD1 as D (5 bases). The CDR3 spans 13 residues. Germline V gene lookup returns CDR1 KGHSH and CDR2 LQKENI. V lost 2 bases and J 6 bases, leaving 8 bases between the germline ends. The CDR3 sequence: CASSPGGTQPQHF. The CDR3 DNA sequence: TGTGCCAGCTCACCAGGGGGAACTCAGCCCCAGCATTTT.

The rearrangement joins TRBV6-5 to TRBJ2-5, with D maybe TRBD2 (6 bases). Germline V CDR1 and CDR2: MNHEY, SVGAGI. This CDR3 comprises 15 residues. V was pared by 7 bases and J by 2 bases, with 17 bases between. CDR3 nucleotides: TGTGCCAGCACCCGGGCGGGACGGGGTCAAGAGACCCAGTACTTC. Encoded protein: CASTRAGRGQETQYF.

The rearrangement uses TRBV5-4 and TRBJ1-1; the D gene is possibly TRBD1 (5 bases). Per the germline V gene, CDR1 is SGHNT and CDR2 is YYREEE (reference sequence). This CDR3 spans 14 amino acids. Trimming shortened V by 2 bases and J by 0 bases, and 8 bases separated the two germline ends. For the CDR3, the DNA is TGTGCCAGCAGCTTTGACAGAATGAACACTGAAGCTTTCTTT. It specifies CASSFDRMNTEAFF.

The chain combines TRBV29-1 with TRBJ1-1; D unresolved. Trimming removed 2 bases from V and 7 bases from J, with 8 bases in between. Germline CDR1 reads SQVTM; CDR2 reads ANQGSEA. The CDR3 totals 11 residues. The CDR3 protein is CSVEPLSEAFF. CDR3 DNA sequence: TGCAGCGTTGAACCCCTCAGTGAAGCTTTCTTT.

This clonotype was detected a few times. The gene calls are TRBV5-1 and TRBJ2-1; no clear D gene. The CDR3 spans 15 residues. Germline assignment: CDR1 SGHRS and CDR2 YFSETQ. V lost 4 bases and J 4 bases, leaving 15 bases between the germline ends. CDR3 in DNA: TGCGCCAGCAGCCCGAGCAGAACCTTATACAATGAGCAGTTCTTC. Amino acid sequence: CASSPSRTLYNEQFF.

This clonotype has a handful of counts. The chain is built from TRBV6-2 or TRBV6-3 and TRBJ2-6; 7 bases map to TRBD1. J was trimmed by 0 bases and V by 4 bases; bases with no gene match: 15. This CDR3 spans 20 amino acids. Germline V gene sequence: CDR1 MNHEY, CDR2 SVGEGT. The CDR3 loop reads CASSLRSARTGASGANVLTF. The CDR3 DNA reads as TGTGCCAGCAGTTTACGCTCTGCAAGGACAGGCGCCTCTGGGGCCAACGTCCTGACTTTC.

This clonotype has a handful of counts. V gene TRBV6-1 combines with J gene TRBJ1-4; possibly TRBD1 for D (6 bases). Between the trimmed V and J ends, which lost 4 bases and 3 bases, there was a span of 12 bases. This CDR3 contains 15 residues. Per germline, CDR1 MNHNS and CDR2 SASEGT. CDR3 in DNA: TGTGCCAGCAGTGTAACCGGGACATCTAATGAAAAACTGTTTTTT. It specifies CASSVTGTSNEKLFF.

The chain combines TRBV4-2 with TRBJ2-7; 10 bases fit TRBD2. V trimming: 1 base; J trimming: 5 bases; junction bases outside the gene matches: 8. This CDR3 has 16 residues. Germline CDR1 LGHNA, CDR2 YNFKEQ. CDR3 protein: CASSQGRAGGSHEQYF. CDR3 nucleotides: TGTGCCAGCAGCCAAGGGAGAGCGGGAGGGTCCCACGAGCAGTACTTC.

V and J are TRBV7-9 and TRBJ2-1; D may be TRBD1 or TRBD2 (5 bases each). The germline gives CDR1 SEHNR, CDR2 FQNEAQ (reference sequence). There are 13 residues in the CDR3. The V end was cut by 5 bases, the J end by 9 bases, with 14 bases between. CDR3 region: CASSRLQGREQFF. The DNA of the CDR3 is TGTGCCAGCAGCCGTTTGCAGGGACGTGAGCAGTTCTTC.

A remark on this clonotype: The junction differs from germline at one of its ends, possibly a read error. This rearrangement joins TRBV29-1 to TRBJ1-1, with 7 bases lining up with TRBD1. The CDR3 loop spans 13 amino acids. Germline V CDR1 and CDR2: SQVTM, ANQGSEA. CDR3: CSVALTGNTEACF. The CDR3 DNA is TGCAGCGTTGCCCTGACAGGGAACACTGAAGCTTGCTTT. The full variable domain, in which reference TRBV29-1 and TRBJ1-1 provide the parts outside the CDR3, is SAVISQKPSRDICQRGTSLTIQCQVDSQVTMMFWYRQQPGQSLTLIATANQGSEATYESGFVIDKFPISRPNLTFSTLTVSNMSPEDSSIYLCSVALTGNTEACFGQGTRLTVV.

The V gene is TRBV30, the J gene TRBJ1-3; D gene unclear. The CDR3 has 13 residues. Germline assignment: CDR1 GTSNPN and CDR2 SVGIG (reference sequence). The V gene lost 0 bases and the J gene lost 2 bases, with 5 bases spanning the gap. The CDR3 nucleotides are TGTGCCTGGAGTGTACCCACTGGAAACACCATATATTTT. Translating gives CAWSVPTGNTIYF.

This clonotype was counted between two and nine times. This sequence joins TRBV19 and TRBJ1-5; no reliable D call. This CDR3 has 15 residues. V lost 7 bases, J lost 2 bases, and 15 bases lay in between. Per the germline V gene, CDR1 is LNHDA and CDR2 is SQIVND (reference sequence). The chain's CDR3 is CASNQRAEGNQPQHF. The CDR3, as DNA: TGTGCCAGTAATCAACGTGCCGAAGGCAATCAGCCCCAGCATTTT. The variable domain in full, completed from reference TRBV19 and TRBJ1-5, reads DGGITQSPKYLFRKEGQNVTLSCEQNLNHDAMYWYRQDPGQGLRLIYYSQIVNDFQKGDIAEGYSVSREKKESFPLTVTSAQKNPTAFYLCASNQRAEGNQPQHFGDGTRLSIL.

The rearrangement links TRBV20-1 to TRBJ1-6; 8 nucleotides line up with TRBD1. The CDR3 contains 15 residues. Germline V gene data show CDR1 as DFQATT and CDR2 as SNEGSKA (reference sequence). The V and J ends lost 0 bases and 7 bases, in that order; junction bases with no gene match: 5. The CDR3 DNA sequence: TGCAGTGCTAGAGACTTGGACAGGGCCAATTCACCCCTCCACTTT. Protein: CSARDLDRANSPLHF.

This clonotype was counted only a few times. V usage is TRBV6-2 or TRBV6-3 and J usage is TRBJ2-6, with D unclear. V was pared by 0 bases and J by 0 bases, with 9 bases between. CDR1 is MNHEY, CDR2 SVGEGT, per germline. The CDR3 runs 17 residues. CDR3 DNA sequence: TGTGCCAGCAGTTACTCGTTCCAGAGCTCTGGGGCCAACGTCCTGACTTTC. It specifies CASSYSFQSSGANVLTF.

The sample holds a few counts of this clonotype. This chain connects TRBV7-2 to TRBJ1-6; D is unclear. CDR1 and CDR2 from the germline V gene are SGHTA and FQGNSA. Trimming shortened V by 5 bases and J by 6 bases, and 17 bases separated the two germline ends. This CDR3 comprises 16 residues. CDR3 amino acids: CASSQRPSGSNSPLHF. The CDR3 bases are TGTGCCAGCAGCCAAAGACCCTCGGGGAGTAATTCACCCCTCCACTTT.

The chain links TRBV29-1 to TRBJ1-1; maybe TRBD1 (6 bases). CDR3 length equals 14 residues. Germline lookup yields CDR1 SQVTM and CDR2 ANQGSEA. Trimming took off 8 bases at V and 4 bases at J, with 20 bases between the two ends. The CDR3 here is CSSRIQGKGTEAFF. For the CDR3, the DNA is TGCAGCTCTAGAATACAGGGAAAGGGCACTGAAGCTTTCTTT.

The chain carries TRBV5-1 and TRBJ1-3; D gene ambiguous. Germline V gene lookup returns CDR1 SGHRS and CDR2 YFSETQ. The CDR3 length is 14 residues. V lost 4 bases and J 6 bases, leaving 14 bases between the germline ends. The CDR3 bases are TGCGCCAGCAGCGGTTGGGGTGGAGAAAACACCATATATTTT. Amino acid sequence: CASSGWGGENTIYF. The full variable domain, rest sourced from reference TRBV5-1 and TRBJ1-3, is KAGVTQTPRYLIKTRGQQVTLSCSPISGHRSVSWYQQTPGQGLQFLFEYFSETQRNKGNFPGRFSGRQFSNSRSEMNVSTLELGDSALYLCASSGWGGENTIYFGEGSWLTVV.

Many counts were recorded for this clonotype. The chain is built from TRBV12-3 or TRBV12-4 and TRBJ2-2; D is perhaps TRBD2 (6 bases). CDR3 length: 14 residues. Trimming cost V 6 bases and J 7 bases, with 15 bases left between them. This CDR3 is CASSRDWGFGELFF. The CDR3 nucleotides read TGTGCCAGCAGCCGGGACTGGGGTTTCGGGGAGCTGTTTTTT.

This sequence joins TRBV12-3 or TRBV12-4 and TRBJ1-5; 8 bases map to TRBD1. There are 14 residues in the CDR3. Losses at the gene ends were 4 bases for V and 6 bases for J; bases not matched to a gene: 5. CDR3: CASSYPQGGQPQHF. CDR3 DNA sequence: TGTGCCAGCAGTTATCCACAGGGGGGTCAGCCCCAGCATTTT.

The chain recombines TRBV20-1 with TRBJ2-7, with no clear D. Germline V gene data show CDR1 as DFQATT and CDR2 as SNEGSKA (reference sequence). V lost 2 bases, J lost 2 bases, and 13 bases lay in between. The CDR3 is made up of 14 amino acids. CDR3 in DNA: TGCAGTGCTAGAAGTTGGCAGACTCCCTACGAGCAGTACTTC. Translation gives CSARSWQTPYEQYF.

J is TRBJ2-5 and V is TRBV2; D ambiguous. V lost 5 bases to trimming and J lost 7 bases, with 17 bases between them. The CDR3 contains 14 residues. Germline CDR1 SNHLY, CDR2 FYNNEI. The CDR3 region is CASSRDIGYVTQYF. For the CDR3, the DNA is TGTGCCAGCAGTCGTGACATTGGTTACGTGACCCAGTACTTC.

This clonotype was counted only a few times. The J gene is TRBJ2-1, the V gene TRBV29-1; TRBD2 might be the D (6 bases). This CDR3 has 15 residues. Germline V gene lookup returns CDR1 SQVTM and CDR2 ANQGSEA. The ends were cut back, 0 bases at V and 9 bases at J, with 18 bases in the middle. The CDR3 bases are TGCAGCGTTGAAGACTGGGGGGATTTAAACGGTGAGCAGTTCTTC. The encoded protein is CSVEDWGDLNGEQFF.

This chain joins TRBV10-1 and TRBJ1-2; D is unclear. Trimming stripped 4 bases from V and 2 bases from J, with 8 bases between. CDR1 is WNHNN, CDR2 SYGVQD, per germline (reference sequence). The CDR3 consists of 13 residues. The CDR3 spells CASSGSLNYGYTF. The CDR3 coding sequence is TGCGCCAGCAGTGGCAGTCTCAACTATGGCTACACCTTC.

This clonotype was seen a few times. The rearrangement uses TRBV6-5 and TRBJ1-2; D is unresolved. The V end lost 1 base, the J end lost 0 bases, and 9 bases lay between the germline ends. The germline V gene encodes CDR1 MNHEY and CDR2 SVGAGI. The CDR3 contains 15 residues. The DNA for the CDR3 is TGTGCCAGCAGTTACTACAGCGAACCTAACTATGGCTACACCTTC. It is translated as CASSYYSEPNYGYTF.